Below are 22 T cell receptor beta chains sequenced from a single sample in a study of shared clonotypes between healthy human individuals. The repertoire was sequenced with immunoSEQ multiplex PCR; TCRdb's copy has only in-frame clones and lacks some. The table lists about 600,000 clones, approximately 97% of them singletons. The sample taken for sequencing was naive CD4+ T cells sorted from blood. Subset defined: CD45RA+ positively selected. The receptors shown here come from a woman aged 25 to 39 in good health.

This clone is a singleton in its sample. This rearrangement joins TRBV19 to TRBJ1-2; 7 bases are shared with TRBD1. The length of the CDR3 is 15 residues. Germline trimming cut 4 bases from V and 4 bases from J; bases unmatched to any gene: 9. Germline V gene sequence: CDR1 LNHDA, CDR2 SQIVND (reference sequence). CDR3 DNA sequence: TGTGCCAGTAGTAGCAATGACCAGGGGGTCTATGGCTACACCTTC. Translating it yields CASSSNDQGVYGYTF. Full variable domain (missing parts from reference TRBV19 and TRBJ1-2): DGGITQSPKYLFRKEGQNVTLSCEQNLNHDAMYWYRQDPGQGLRLIYYSQIVNDFQKGDIAEGYSVSREKKESFPLTVTSAQKNPTAFYLCASSSNDQGVYGYTFGSGTRLTVV.

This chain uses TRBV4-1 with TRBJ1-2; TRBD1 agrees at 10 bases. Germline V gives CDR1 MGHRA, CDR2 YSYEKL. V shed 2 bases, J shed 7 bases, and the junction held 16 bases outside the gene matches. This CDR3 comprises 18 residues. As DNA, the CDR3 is TGCGCCAGCAGCCAACTACCGGGACAGGGGAAATTAGGTAGTGGCTACACCTTC. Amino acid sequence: CASSQLPGQGKLGSGYTF.

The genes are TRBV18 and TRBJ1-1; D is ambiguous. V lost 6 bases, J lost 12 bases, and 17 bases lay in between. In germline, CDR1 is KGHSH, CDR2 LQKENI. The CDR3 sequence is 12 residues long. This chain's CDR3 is CASSPELEGTFF. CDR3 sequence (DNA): TGTGCCAGCTCCCCGGAGTTAGAGGGAACTTTCTTT.

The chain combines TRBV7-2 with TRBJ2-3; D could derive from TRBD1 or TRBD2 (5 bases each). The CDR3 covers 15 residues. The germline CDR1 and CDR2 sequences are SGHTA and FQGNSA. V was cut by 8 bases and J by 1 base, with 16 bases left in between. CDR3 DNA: TGTGCCAGCCGAGAGGGGAGAGCCGGCACAGATACGCAGTATTTT. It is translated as CASREGRAGTDTQYF.

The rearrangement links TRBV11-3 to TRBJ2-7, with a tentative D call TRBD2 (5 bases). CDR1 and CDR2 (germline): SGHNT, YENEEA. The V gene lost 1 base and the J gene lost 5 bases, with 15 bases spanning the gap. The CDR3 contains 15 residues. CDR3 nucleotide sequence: TGTGCCAGCAGCTTAGTGTTTGGCGGGCTGGACGAGCAGTACTTC. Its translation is CASSLVFGGLDEQYF.

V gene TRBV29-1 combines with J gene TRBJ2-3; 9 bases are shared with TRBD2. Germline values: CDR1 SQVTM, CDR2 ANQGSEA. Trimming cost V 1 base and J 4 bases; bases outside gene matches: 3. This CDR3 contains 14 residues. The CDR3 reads CSVEGAGGPDTQYF. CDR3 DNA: TGCAGCGTTGAAGGGGCGGGAGGGCCAGATACGCAGTATTTT.

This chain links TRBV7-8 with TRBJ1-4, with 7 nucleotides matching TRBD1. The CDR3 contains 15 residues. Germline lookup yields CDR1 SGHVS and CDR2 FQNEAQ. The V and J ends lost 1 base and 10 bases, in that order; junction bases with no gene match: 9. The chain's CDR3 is CASSLVADRSGKLFF. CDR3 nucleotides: TGTGCCAGCAGCTTAGTGGCGGACAGGTCCGGAAAACTGTTTTTT.

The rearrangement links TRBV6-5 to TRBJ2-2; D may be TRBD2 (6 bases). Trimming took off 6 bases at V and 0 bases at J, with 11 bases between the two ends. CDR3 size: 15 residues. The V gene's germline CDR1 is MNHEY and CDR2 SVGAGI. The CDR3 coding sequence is TGTGCCAGCAGACGGGGGAGCTCGAACACCGGGGAGCTGTTTTTT. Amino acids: CASRRGSSNTGELFF.

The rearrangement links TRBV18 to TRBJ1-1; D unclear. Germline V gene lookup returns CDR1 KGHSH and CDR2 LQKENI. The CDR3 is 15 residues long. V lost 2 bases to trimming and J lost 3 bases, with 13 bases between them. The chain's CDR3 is CASSPIQGFDTEAFF. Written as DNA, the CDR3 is TGTGCCAGCTCACCAATTCAAGGGTTTGACACTGAAGCTTTCTTT.

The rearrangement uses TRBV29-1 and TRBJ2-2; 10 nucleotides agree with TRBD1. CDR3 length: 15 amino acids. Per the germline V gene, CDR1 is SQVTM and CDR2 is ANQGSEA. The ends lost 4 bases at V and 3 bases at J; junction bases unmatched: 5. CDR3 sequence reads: CSVGGTGADTGELFF. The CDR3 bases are TGCAGCGTTGGGGGGACAGGGGCTGACACCGGGGAGCTGTTTTTT.

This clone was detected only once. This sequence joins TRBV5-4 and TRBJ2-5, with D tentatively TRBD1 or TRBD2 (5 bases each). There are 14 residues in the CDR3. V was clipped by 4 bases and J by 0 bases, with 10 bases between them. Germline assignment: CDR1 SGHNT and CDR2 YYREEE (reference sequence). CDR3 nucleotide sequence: TGTGCCAGCAGCCGGGACGTGTACCAAGAGACCCAGTACTTC. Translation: CASSRDVYQETQYF. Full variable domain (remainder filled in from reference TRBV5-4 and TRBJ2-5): ETGVTQSPTHLIKTRGQQVTLRCSSQSGHNTVSWYQQALGQGPQFIFQYYREEENGRGNFPPRFSGLQFPNYSSELNVNALELDDSALYLCASSRDVYQETQYFGPGTRLLVL.

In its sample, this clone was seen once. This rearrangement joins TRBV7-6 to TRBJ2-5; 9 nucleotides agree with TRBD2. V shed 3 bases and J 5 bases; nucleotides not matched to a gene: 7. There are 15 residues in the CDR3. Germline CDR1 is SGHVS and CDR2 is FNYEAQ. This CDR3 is CASSFGGRGGETQYF. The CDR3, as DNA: TGTGCCAGCAGCTTTGGCGGGAGGGGCGGGGAGACCCAGTACTTC. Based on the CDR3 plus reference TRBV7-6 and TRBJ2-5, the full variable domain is GAGVSQSPRYKVTKRGQDVALRCDPISGHVSLYWYRQALGQGPEFLTYFNYEAQQDKSGLPNDRFSAERPEGSISTLTIQRTEQRDSAMYRCASSFGGRGGETQYFGPGTRLLVL.

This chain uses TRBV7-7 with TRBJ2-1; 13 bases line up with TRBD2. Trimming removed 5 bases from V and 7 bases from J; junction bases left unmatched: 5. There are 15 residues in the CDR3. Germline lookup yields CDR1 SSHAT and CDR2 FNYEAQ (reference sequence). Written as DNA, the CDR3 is TGTGCCAGCAGCCCGGGACTAGCGGGAATAAATGAGCAGTTCTTC. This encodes CASSPGLAGINEQFF.

The CDR3 DNA reads as TGTGCCAGCACCCGGGGGTCAGGGGTCACCTACGAGCAGTACTTC. It specifies CASTRGSGVTYEQYF. The chain has TRBV11-2 and TRBJ2-5; D may match TRBD1 or TRBD2 (6 bases each). The DNA matches TRBJ2-7 better at its end, which makes the J call doubtful. Per germline, CDR1 SGHAT and CDR2 FQNNGV. The CDR3 loop spans 15 amino acids.

CDR3 sequence reads: CASSYREAGGALHF. DNA for the CDR3: TGTGCCAGCAGTTATCGAGAGGCCGGCGGAGCCCTCCACTTT. The V call is TRBV27, the J call TRBJ1-6; D not resolved. Trimming cost V 4 bases and J 14 bases, with 18 bases left between them. The CDR3 has 14 amino acids. Looked up from germline, CDR1 is MNHEY and CDR2 is SMNVEV (reference sequence).

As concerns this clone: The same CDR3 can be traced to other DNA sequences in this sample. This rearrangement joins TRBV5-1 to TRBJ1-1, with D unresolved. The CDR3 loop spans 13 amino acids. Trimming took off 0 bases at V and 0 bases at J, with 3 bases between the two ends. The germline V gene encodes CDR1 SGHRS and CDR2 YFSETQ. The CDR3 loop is CASSLAVNTEAFF. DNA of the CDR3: TGCGCCAGCAGCTTGGCAGTGAACACTGAAGCTTTCTTT.

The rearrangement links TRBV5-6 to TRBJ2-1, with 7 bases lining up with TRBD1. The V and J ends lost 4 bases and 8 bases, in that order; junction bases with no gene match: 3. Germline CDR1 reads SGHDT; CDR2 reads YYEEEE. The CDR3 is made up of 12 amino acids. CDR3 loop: CASSTTGYEQFF. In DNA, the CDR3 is TGTGCCAGCAGCACGACAGGGTATGAGCAGTTCTTC.

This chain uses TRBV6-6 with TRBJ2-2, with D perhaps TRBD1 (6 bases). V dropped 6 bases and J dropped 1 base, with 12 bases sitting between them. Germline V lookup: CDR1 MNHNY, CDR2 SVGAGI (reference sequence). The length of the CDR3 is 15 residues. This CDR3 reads CASRTGQLNTGELFF. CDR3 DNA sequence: TGTGCCAGCAGGACAGGACAGCTGAACACCGGGGAGCTGTTTTTT.

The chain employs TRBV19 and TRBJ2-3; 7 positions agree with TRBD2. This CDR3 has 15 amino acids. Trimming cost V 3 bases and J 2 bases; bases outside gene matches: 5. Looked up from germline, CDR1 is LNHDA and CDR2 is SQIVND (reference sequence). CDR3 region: CASSIGLAATDTQYF. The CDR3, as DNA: TGTGCCAGTAGTATCGGGCTAGCGGCCACAGATACGCAGTATTTT.

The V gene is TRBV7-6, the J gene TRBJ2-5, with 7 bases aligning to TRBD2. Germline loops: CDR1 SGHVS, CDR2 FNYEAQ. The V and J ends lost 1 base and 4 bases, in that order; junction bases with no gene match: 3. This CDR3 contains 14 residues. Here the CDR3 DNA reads TGTGCCAGCAGCTTAGTTCCGGGAGGAGAGACCCAGTACTTC. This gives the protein CASSLVPGGETQYF.

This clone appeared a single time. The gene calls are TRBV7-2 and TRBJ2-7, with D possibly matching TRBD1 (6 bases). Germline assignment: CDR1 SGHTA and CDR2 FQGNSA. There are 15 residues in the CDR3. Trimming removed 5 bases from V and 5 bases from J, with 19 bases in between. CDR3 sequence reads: CASSIIPGTIDEQYF. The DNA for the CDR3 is TGTGCCAGCAGCATCATCCCCGGGACAATCGACGAGCAGTACTTC.

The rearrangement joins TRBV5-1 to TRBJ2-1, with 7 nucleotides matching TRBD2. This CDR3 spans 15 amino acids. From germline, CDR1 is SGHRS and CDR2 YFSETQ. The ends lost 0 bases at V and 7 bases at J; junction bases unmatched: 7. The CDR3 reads CASSLVASGLNEQFF. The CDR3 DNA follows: TGCGCCAGCAGCTTGGTGGCTAGCGGACTTAATGAGCAGTTCTTC.